This T cell receptor (beta chain) stems from a study of identical twins. Regarding the study as a whole: Conclusions leaned on cross-sectional statistical analysis and did not track the same donors over time. Abundant cord blood beta clonotypes carried fewer insertions; memory repertoires showed none.

Of note for this clonotype: What it binds is not known.

The cDNA had a unique molecular identifier and a template-switch universal primer site. TCRdb fed the 5' RACE reads into MiXCR, producing one record per CDR3 protein. The data show roughly 470,000 distinct CDR3 sequences, 14% seen once. This sample was shared with a second study, whose subject was yellow fever vaccine responses in identical twins. Per that study: Twins' vaccine T cell responses reportedly seemed partly convergent and partly personalized.

The specimen was CD4+ T cells sorted from blood. This clonotype was sampled from a woman between 18 and 30 years old in good health.

The CDR3 loop reads CASRGLAGGMSSYNEQFF. In nucleotides, the CDR3 is TGTGCCAGCAGAGGACTAGCGGGTGGCATGAGCTCCTACAATGAGCAGTTCTTC. The chain uses TRBV11-2 and TRBJ2-1; 11 nucleotides agree with TRBD2. V dropped 6 bases and J dropped 0; count of bases not matched to a gene: 10. The CDR3 is 18 amino acids. Germline CDR1 reads SGHAT; CDR2 reads FQNNGV.